This is a list of T cell receptor beta chains from one sample in a study of blood T cell repertoires in COVID-19. Sequencing used immunoSEQ multiplex PCR; TCRdb keeps in-frame clones, though not all of them. The sample holds 350,000 to 500,000 clones, roughly 84% seen once. Sequenced sample: PBMCs or T cells enriched from blood (not recorded which). These receptors were taken from a woman aged 18-29 years who had been exposed to COVID-19. CDR3s include the opening cysteine and the closing phenylalanine or tryptophan. Fields, in order: D gene, V gene, clone size, J gene, CDR3 protein, CDR3 DNA. A D gene is named only where the DNA matches it firmly. Clone size is shown for a subset of rows, as once, few, many or a class of expanded clone.

>TRBD1|TRBV27|.|TRBJ2-3
CASSPSDRISTDTQYF
TGTGCCAGCAGTCCCTCGGACAGGATCAGCACAGATACGCAGTATTTT
>TRBD2|TRBV10-3|.|TRBJ2-1
CAIRGGLAVGNYNEQFF
TGTGCCATCAGGGGGGGACTAGCGGTAGGGAATTACAATGAGCAGTTCTTC
>.|TRBV2|.|TRBJ2-7
CASIPDSAAYEQYF
TGTGCCAGCATCCCGGACAGCGCCGCCTACGAGCAGTACTTC
>.|TRBV7-2|.|TRBJ1-2
CASSLRGQSLAYGYTF
TGTGCCAGCAGCTTAAGAGGGCAGTCCCTCGCCTATGGCTACACCTTC
>.|TRBV4-3|.|TRBJ2-7
CASSQDTRAEQYF
TGCGCCAGCAGCCAAGATACGCGTGCCGAGCAGTACTTC
>.|TRBV5-8|.|TRBJ2-3
CASSPRRQYSTDTQYF
TGTGCCAGCAGCCCGAGGAGGCAATATAGCACAGATACGCAGTATTTT
>TRBD1|TRBV11-2|.|TRBJ2-1
CASRYLRGPYEQFF
TGTGCCAGCAGGTACTTGAGGGGGCCGTATGAGCAGTTCTTC
>TRBD1|TRBV27|.|TRBJ1-2
CASSFIGTANYGYTF
TGTGCCAGCAGTTTCATCGGGACAGCAAACTATGGCTACACCTTC
>.|TRBV3-1/TRBV3-2|.|TRBJ1-4
CASSRTATNEKLFF
TGTGCCAGCAGCCGGACAGCAACTAATGAAAAACTGTTTTTT
>TRBD1|TRBV2|.|TRBJ1-6
CASRGWTGDDSPLHF
TGTGCCAGCAGGGGATGGACAGGGGATGATTCACCCCTCCACTTT
>TRBD2|TRBV7-3|.|TRBJ2-3
CASSWGLAGPEDTQYF
TGTGCCAGCAGCTGGGGACTAGCGGGACCGGAGGATACGCAGTATTTT
>TRBD2|TRBV7-2|.|TRBJ2-7
CASSPLAGPSYEQYF
TGTGCCAGCAGCCCCCTAGCGGGGCCATCCTACGAGCAGTACTTC
>TRBD2|TRBV11-2|.|TRBJ2-3
CASSSLTSGLTDTQYF
TGTGCCAGCAGCTCCCTGACTAGCGGTCTCACAGATACGCAGTATTTT
>.|TRBV6-2/TRBV6-3|.|TRBJ2-7
CASSYGQHSYEQYF
TGTGCCAGCAGTTATGGACAGCACTCCTACGAGCAGTACTTC
>TRBD1|TRBV6-6|.|TRBJ1-5
CASSWGQGGNQPQHF
TGTGCCAGCAGTTGGGGACAGGGGGGCAATCAGCCCCAGCATTTT
>.|TRBV6-5|.|TRBJ1-4
CASAITGNREKLFF
TGTGCCAGCGCAATAACAGGGAATCGTGAAAAACTGTTTTTT
>TRBD1|TRBV7-9|.|TRBJ2-1
CASSLGDSSYNEQFF
TGTGCCAGCAGCTTAGGGGACAGCTCCTACAATGAGCAGTTCTTC
>.|TRBV7-9|.|TRBJ1-2
CASSPYRVPNYGYTF
TGTGCCAGCAGCCCCTACAGGGTCCCTAACTATGGCTACACCTTC
>TRBD1|TRBV6-5|once|TRBJ1-2
CASSFWIQGGYGYTF
TGTGCCAGCAGTTTCTGGATACAGGGGGGCTATGGCTACACCTTC
>.|TRBV7-9|few|TRBJ1-4
CASSRRSATNEKLFF
TGTGCCAGCAGCCGGCGTAGCGCAACTAATGAAAAACTGTTTTTT
>TRBD1|TRBV16|.|TRBJ2-1
CASSQYRGSSYNEQFF
TGTGCCAGCAGCCAGTACAGGGGAAGCTCCTACAATGAGCAGTTCTTC
>TRBD2|TRBV28|.|TRBJ2-1
CASSVFTSDYNEQFF
TGTGCCAGCAGTGTCTTTACTAGCGACTACAATGAGCAGTTCTTC
>TRBD2|TRBV7-2|.|TRBJ2-7
CASSQEWGAGGSYEQYF
TGTGCCAGCAGCCAGGAGTGGGGAGCGGGGGGGTCCTACGAGCAGTACTTC
>TRBD1|TRBV14|.|TRBJ2-7
CASSQTGQGAYEQYF
TGTGCCAGCAGCCAGACAGGACAGGGGGCCTACGAGCAGTACTTC
>.|TRBV28|.|TRBJ1-2
CASSRAGTLGYGYTF
TGTGCCAGCAGTAGAGCCGGGACACTAGGCTATGGCTACACCTTC
>.|TRBV11-2|.|TRBJ2-2
CASSWLGGTGELFF
TGTGCCAGCAGCTGGTTGGGGGGAACCGGGGAGCTGTTTTTT
>.|TRBV9|once|TRBJ1-5
CASSVGGGPQHF
TGTGCCAGCAGCGTAGGCGGGGGCCCCCAGCATTTT
>.|TRBV12-3/TRBV12-4|.|TRBJ2-1
CASSSRYNEQFF
TGTGCCAGCAGTTCCCGGTACAATGAGCAGTTCTTC
>.|TRBV9|.|TRBJ1-3
CASSVGTDGNTIYF
TGTGCCAGCAGCGTAGGGACAGATGGAAACACCATATATTTT
>.|TRBV27|.|TRBJ2-7
CASSSHSYEQYF
TGTGCCAGCAGTTCACACTCCTACGAGCAGTACTTC
>TRBD1|TRBV7-9|few|TRBJ1-2
CASSTDRGNYGYTF
TGTGCCAGCAGCACGGACAGGGGGAACTATGGCTACACCTTC
>TRBD1|TRBV6-5|.|TRBJ1-2
CASSRGQGGHTF
TGTGCCAGCAGCCGCGGACAGGGAGGTCACACCTTC
>.|TRBV20-1|.|TRBJ1-1
CSFDGGTEAFF
TGCAGTTTCGACGGGGGGACTGAAGCTTTCTTT
>TRBD1|TRBV19|.|TRBJ1-6
CASSPRTGTNSSPLHF
TGTGCCAGTAGTCCCCGGACAGGGACAAACTCTTCACCCCTCCACTTT
>TRBD1|TRBV20-1|.|TRBJ2-7
CSASGTVYEQYF
TGCAGTGCTAGTGGGACAGTCTACGAGCAGTACTTC
>TRBD2|TRBV3-1/TRBV3-2|.|TRBJ2-5
CASSQVSREGETQYF
TGTGCCAGCAGCCAAGTCTCGCGGGAGGGGGAGACCCAGTACTTC